A single sample gave rise to the 10 T cell receptor beta chains below, sequenced in a study of blood T cell repertoires in COVID-19. Measured with immunoSEQ multiplex PCR; TCRdb has only the in-frame clones, and not every one. The sample lists about 89,000 clones, about 74% seen once, with around 50% in the top ten. Sequencing was performed on peripheral blood. These receptors all stem from a human donor in a cohort sampled during active COVID-19.

V gene TRBV5-5 combines with J gene TRBJ2-3, with 11 bases identical to TRBD2. The CDR3 is made up of 18 amino acids. With 0 bases clipped from V and 3 bases from J, the junction kept 9 bases outside the gene matches. Germline CDR1 and CDR2: SGHKS and YYEKEE (reference sequence). The CDR3 sequence: CASSLAGTSGPMTDTQYF. The CDR3 region has the DNA TGTGCCAGCAGCTTGGCTGGGACTAGCGGACCTATGACAGATACGCAGTATTTT.

CDR3 coding DNA: TGTGCCAGCAAGCTAGCGAACTACGAGCAGTACTTC. Its protein is CASKLANYEQYF. The gene calls are TRBV28 and TRBJ2-7, with D possibly TRBD2 on 6 matching bases. There are 12 residues in the CDR3. Germline V CDR1 and CDR2: MDHEN, SYDVKM. The germline V and J ends were trimmed by 7 bases and 3 bases, with 10 bases remaining between them.

V is TRBV5-6 and J is TRBJ1-2; possibly TRBD1 for D (6 bases). Germline V gene lookup returns CDR1 SGHDT and CDR2 YYEEEE. V lost 0 bases and J lost 5, with 11 bases in between. The CDR3 consists of 14 residues. CDR3 bases: TGTGCCAGCAGCTTGGGCAGGACAGCGTATGGCTACACCTTC. Its protein product is CASSLGRTAYGYTF.

The chain has TRBV27 and TRBJ2-7, with a possible D match to TRBD1 (6 bases). Germline CDR1 is MNHEY and CDR2 is SMNVEV (reference sequence). The V end lost 5 bases, the J end lost 2 bases, and 13 bases lay between the germline ends. This CDR3 has 14 residues. Here the CDR3 reads CASSAKTGTYEQYF. Written as DNA, the CDR3 is TGTGCCAGCAGTGCGAAGACAGGTACCTACGAGCAGTACTTC.

CDR3 loop: CAWGLGKGEQYF. The CDR3 region has the DNA TGTGCCTGGGGCCTGGGGAAGGGGGAGCAGTACTTC. V usage is TRBV30 and J usage is TRBJ2-7; D possibly corresponds to TRBD1 (5 bases). Germline V CDR1 and CDR2: GTSNPN, SVGIG (reference sequence). The CDR3 sequence is 12 residues long. Trimming took 5 bases from V and 7 from J, leaving 15 bases between them.

The V gene is TRBV28, the J gene TRBJ2-1, with 12 bases that match TRBD2. Germline V CDR1 and CDR2: MDHEN, SYDVKM. V was clipped by 5 bases and J by 13 bases; unmatched bases: 21. The CDR3 length is 18 residues. The CDR3 coding sequence is TGTGCCAGCAGTCCCCTCCCGAGACAGGCGGGACTAGCGGGCCGACAGTTCTTC. This sequence encodes CASSPLPRQAGLAGRQFF.

This clone was seen only once. This chain connects TRBV5-1 to TRBJ2-7, with 9 bases aligning to TRBD2. The CDR3 is 16 amino acids. Germline CDR1 and CDR2: SGHRS and YFSETQ. V lost 0 bases, J lost 0 bases, and 4 bases stayed unmatched. CDR3 sequence reads: CASSLEASGVSYEQYF. The CDR3, as DNA: TGCGCCAGCAGCTTGGAGGCTAGCGGGGTCTCCTACGAGCAGTACTTC. The variable domain in full, with the rest retrieved from reference TRBV5-1 and TRBJ2-7, is KAGVTQTPRYLIKTRGQQVTLSCSPISGHRSVSWYQQTPGQGLQFLFEYFSETQRNKGNFPGRFSGRQFSNSRSEMNVSTLELGDSALYLCASSLEASGVSYEQYFGPGTRLTVT.

The chain has TRBV7-2 and TRBJ2-1, with TRBD1 identical over 7 bases. Trimming cost V 5 bases and J 8 bases; bases outside gene matches: 12. CDR3 length equals 15 residues. Germline assignment: CDR1 SGHTA and CDR2 FQGNSA. The CDR3 sequence: CASSPQGVRVYEQFF. The CDR3, as DNA: TGTGCCAGCAGCCCCCAGGGGGTCCGGGTGTATGAGCAGTTCTTC. Complete variable domain (other parts from reference TRBV7-2 and TRBJ2-1): GAGVSQSPSNKVTEKGKDVELRCDPISGHTALYWYRQSLGQGLEFLIYFQGNSAPDKSGLPSDRFSAERTGGSVSTLTIQRTQQEDSAVYLCASSPQGVRVYEQFFGPGTRLTVL.

This chain links TRBV18 with TRBJ2-3; a possible D gene is TRBD1 (6 bases). Between the trimmed V and J ends, which lost 3 bases and 5 bases, there was a span of 9 bases. Germline assignment: CDR1 KGHSH and CDR2 LQKENI. CDR3 size: 13 residues. The CDR3 region has the DNA TGTGCCAGCTCACCGGGGGCGGTAGATACGCAGTATTTT. Encoded protein: CASSPGAVDTQYF.

This clone was counted a few times. The chain is built from TRBV19 and TRBJ2-3; 8 nucleotides line up with TRBD2. Unmatched junction bases numbered 10, after V lost 5 bases and J lost 0 bases. The germline gives CDR1 LNHDA, CDR2 SQIVND (reference sequence). The CDR3 consists of 17 residues. CDR3: CASSETSGSTSTDTQYF. CDR3 in DNA: TGTGCCAGTAGTGAAACTAGCGGAAGTACTAGCACAGATACGCAGTATTTT.